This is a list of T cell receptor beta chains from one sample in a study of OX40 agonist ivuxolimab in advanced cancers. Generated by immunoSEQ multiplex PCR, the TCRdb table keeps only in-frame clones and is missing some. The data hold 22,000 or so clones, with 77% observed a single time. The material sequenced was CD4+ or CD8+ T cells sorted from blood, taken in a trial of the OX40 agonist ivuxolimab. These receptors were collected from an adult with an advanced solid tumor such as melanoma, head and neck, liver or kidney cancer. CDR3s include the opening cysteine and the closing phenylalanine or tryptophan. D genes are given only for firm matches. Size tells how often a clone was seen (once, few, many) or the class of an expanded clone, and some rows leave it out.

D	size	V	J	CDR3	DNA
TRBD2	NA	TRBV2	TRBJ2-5	CAKGLAGAETQYF	TGTGCCAAAGGACTAGCGGGGGCCGAGACCCAGTACTTC
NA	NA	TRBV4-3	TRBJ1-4	CASSQAPSGANEKLFF	TGCGCCAGCAGCCAAGCCCCGTCCGGGGCTAATGAAAAACTGTTTTTT
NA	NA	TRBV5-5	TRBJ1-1	CASSSTAPPGTEAFF	TGTGCCAGCAGCTCCACAGCCCCTCCAGGAACTGAAGCTTTCTTT
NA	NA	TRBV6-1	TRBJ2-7	CASSGEIYSYEQYF	TGTGCCAGCAGTGGGGAGATATACTCCTACGAGCAGTACTTC
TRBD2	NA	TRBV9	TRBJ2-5	CASSSPRELAGDEETQYF	TGTGCCAGCAGCTCCCCGCGCGAACTAGCGGGGGATGAAGAGACCCAGTACTTC
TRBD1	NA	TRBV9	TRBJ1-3	CASSSSQQGAVGNTIYF	TGTGCCAGCAGCTCATCCCAACAGGGGGCAGTTGGAAACACCATATATTTT
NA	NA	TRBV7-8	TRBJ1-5	CASKGDGPQHF	TGTGCCAGCAAGGGGGATGGACCCCAGCATTTT
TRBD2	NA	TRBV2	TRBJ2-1	CASSDPSGGALYNEQFF	TGTGCCAGCAGTGATCCTAGCGGGGGGGCACTCTACAATGAGCAGTTCTTC
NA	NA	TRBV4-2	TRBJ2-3	CASSPKVREADTQYF	TGTGCCAGCAGCCCTAAGGTGAGGGAGGCAGATACGCAGTATTTT
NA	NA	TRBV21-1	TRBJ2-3	CASSPILAVMQDTQYF	TGTGCCAGCAGCCCTATATTAGCAGTCATGCAAGATACGCAGTATTTT
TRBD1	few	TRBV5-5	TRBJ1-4	CASSLAGGTEKLFF	TGTGCCAGCAGCTTAGCAGGGGGCACTGAAAAACTGTTTTTT
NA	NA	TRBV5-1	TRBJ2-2	CASSSRAGPNPGELFF	TGCGCCAGCAGCTCTAGAGCCGGGCCCAACCCCGGGGAGCTGTTTTTT
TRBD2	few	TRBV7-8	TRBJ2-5	CASSPQRGGRETQYF	TGTGCCAGCAGCCCCCAGCGGGGGGGCCGTGAGACCCAGTACTTC
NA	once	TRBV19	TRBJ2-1	CASSNPGQFYNEQFF	TGTGCCAGTAGTAACCCAGGGCAGTTCTACAATGAGCAGTTCTTC
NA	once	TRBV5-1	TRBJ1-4	CASSDPLTLEGQEKLFF	TGCGCCAGCAGCGACCCCCTCACCCTTGAGGGGCAGGAAAAACTGTTTTTT
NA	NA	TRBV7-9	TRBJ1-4	CASSLPLDRGSYEKLFF	TGTGCCAGCAGCTTACCTCTGGACCGGGGAAGTTATGAAAAACTGTTTTTT
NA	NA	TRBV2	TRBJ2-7	CASSVPQGSSYEQYF	TGTGCCAGCAGTGTCCCGCAGGGGTCCTCCTACGAGCAGTACTTC
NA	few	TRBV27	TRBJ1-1	CASRSWGVNTEAFF	TGTGCCAGCAGGTCGTGGGGGGTGAACACTGAAGCTTTCTTT
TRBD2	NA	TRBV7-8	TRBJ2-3	CASSTGGSADTQYF	TGTGCCAGCAGCACCGGGGGGAGCGCAGATACGCAGTATTTT
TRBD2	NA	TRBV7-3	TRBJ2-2	CASSSSGGGTGELFF	TGTGCCAGCAGCTCTAGCGGGGGCGGTACCGGGGAGCTGTTTTTT
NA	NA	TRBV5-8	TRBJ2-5	CASSRGTQYF	TGTGCCAGCAGCAGGGGGACCCAGTACTTC
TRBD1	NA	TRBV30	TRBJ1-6	CAWAVDRRNSPLHF	TGTGCCTGGGCCGTGGACAGGAGAAATTCACCCCTCCACTTT
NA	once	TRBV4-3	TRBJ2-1	CASSQDRSGAYNEQFF	TGCGCCAGCAGCCAAGATCGTAGTGGGGCCTACAATGAGCAGTTCTTC
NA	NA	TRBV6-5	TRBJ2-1	CASSSSSFGEQFF	TGTGCCAGCAGTTCCTCGTCCTTTGGGGAGCAGTTCTTC
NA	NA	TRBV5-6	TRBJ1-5	CASSLGAGSNQPQHF	TGTGCCAGCAGCTTGGGGGCGGGAAGCAATCAGCCCCAGCATTTT
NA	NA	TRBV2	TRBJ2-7	CASSGQEGDYEQYF	TGTGCCAGCAGTGGACAGGAGGGGGATTACGAGCAGTACTTC
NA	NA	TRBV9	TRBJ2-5	CASSPHVGGLRETQYF	TGTGCCAGCAGCCCCCACGTGGGGGGCCTCAGAGAGACCCAGTACTTC
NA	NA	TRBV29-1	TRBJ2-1	CSVREIAPDEQFF	TGCAGCGTTAGGGAAATAGCCCCGGATGAGCAGTTCTTC
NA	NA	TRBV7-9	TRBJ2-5	CASSLEGSETQYF	TGTGCCAGCAGCTTAGAAGGATCGGAGACCCAGTACTTC
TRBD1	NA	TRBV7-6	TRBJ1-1	CASSSLQGAAFF	TGTGCCAGCAGCTCCCTTCAGGGGGCGGCTTTCTTT
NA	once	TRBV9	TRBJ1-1	CASNSIEGRGAPEAFF	TGTGCCAGCAACAGCATAGAGGGGAGAGGAGCGCCTGAAGCTTTCTTT
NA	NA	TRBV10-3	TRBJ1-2	CAILQDYGYTF	TGTGCCATCCTGCAAGACTATGGCTACACCTTC
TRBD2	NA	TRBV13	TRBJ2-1	CASSSLAGWNEQFF	TGTGCCAGCAGCTCCTTAGCGGGGTGGAATGAGCAGTTCTTC
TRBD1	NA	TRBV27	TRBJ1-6	CASRTTQGDSPLHF	TGTGCCAGCAGGACAACACAGGGGGATTCACCCCTCCACTTT
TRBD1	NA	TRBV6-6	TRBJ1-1	CASSPGGMNTEAFF	TGTGCCAGCAGTCCAGGGGGCATGAACACTGAAGCTTTCTTT
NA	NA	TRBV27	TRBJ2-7	CASSSRDATYEQYF	TGTGCCAGCAGTTCCCGGGACGCTACCTACGAGCAGTACTTC